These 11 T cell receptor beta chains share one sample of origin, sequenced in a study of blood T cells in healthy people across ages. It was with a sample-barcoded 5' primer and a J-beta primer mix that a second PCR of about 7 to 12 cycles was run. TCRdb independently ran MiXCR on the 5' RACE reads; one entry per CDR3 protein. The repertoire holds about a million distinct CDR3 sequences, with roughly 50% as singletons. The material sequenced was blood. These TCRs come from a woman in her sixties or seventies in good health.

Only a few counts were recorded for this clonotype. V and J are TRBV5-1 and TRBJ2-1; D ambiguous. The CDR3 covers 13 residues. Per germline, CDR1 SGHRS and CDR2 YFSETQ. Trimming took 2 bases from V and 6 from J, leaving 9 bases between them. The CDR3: CASSFSPSNEQFF. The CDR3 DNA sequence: TGCGCCAGCAGCTTCTCCCCCAGCAATGAGCAGTTCTTC. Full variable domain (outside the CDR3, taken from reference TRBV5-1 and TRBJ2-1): KAGVTQTPRYLIKTRGQQVTLSCSPISGHRSVSWYQQTPGQGLQFLFEYFSETQRNKGNFPGRFSGRQFSNSRSEMNVSTLELGDSALYLCASSFSPSNEQFFGPGTRLTVL.

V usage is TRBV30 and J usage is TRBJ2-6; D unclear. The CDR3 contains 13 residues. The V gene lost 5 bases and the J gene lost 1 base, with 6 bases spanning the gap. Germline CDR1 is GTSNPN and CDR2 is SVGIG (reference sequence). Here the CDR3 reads CAWATSGANVLTF. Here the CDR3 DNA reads TGTGCCTGGGCGACGTCTGGGGCCAACGTCCTGACTTTC.

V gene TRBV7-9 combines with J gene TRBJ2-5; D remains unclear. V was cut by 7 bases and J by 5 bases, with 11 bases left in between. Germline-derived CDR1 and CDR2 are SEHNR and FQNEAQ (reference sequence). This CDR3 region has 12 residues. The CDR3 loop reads CASNVWAETQYF. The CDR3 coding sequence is TGTGCCAGCAATGTATGGGCGGAGACCCAGTACTTC.

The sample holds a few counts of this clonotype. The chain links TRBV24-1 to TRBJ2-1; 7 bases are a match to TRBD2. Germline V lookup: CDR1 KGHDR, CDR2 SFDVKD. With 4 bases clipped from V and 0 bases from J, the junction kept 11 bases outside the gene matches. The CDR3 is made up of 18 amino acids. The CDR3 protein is CATSEPSSGRSSYNEQFF. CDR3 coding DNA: TGTGCCACCAGTGAACCCTCTAGCGGAAGGAGCTCCTACAATGAGCAGTTCTTC.

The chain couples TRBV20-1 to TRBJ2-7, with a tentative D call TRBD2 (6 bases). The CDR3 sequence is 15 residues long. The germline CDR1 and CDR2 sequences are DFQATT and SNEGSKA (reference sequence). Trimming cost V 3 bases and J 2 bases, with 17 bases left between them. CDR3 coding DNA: TGCAGTGCTAGGATTGGGGAGGTGAGCACCTACGAGCAGTACTTC. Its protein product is CSARIGEVSTYEQYF.

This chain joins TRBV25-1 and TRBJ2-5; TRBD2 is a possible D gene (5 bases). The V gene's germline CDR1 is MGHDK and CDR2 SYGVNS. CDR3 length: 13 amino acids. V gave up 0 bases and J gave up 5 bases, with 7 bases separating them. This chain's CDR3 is CASSEYGLETQYF. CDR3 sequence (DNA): TGTGCCAGCAGTGAATATGGACTGGAGACCCAGTACTTC.

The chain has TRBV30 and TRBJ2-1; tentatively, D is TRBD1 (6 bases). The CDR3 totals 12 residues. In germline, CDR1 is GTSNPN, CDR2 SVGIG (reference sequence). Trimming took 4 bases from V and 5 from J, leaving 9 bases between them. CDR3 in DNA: TGTGCCTGGACAGGGGACCACAATGAGCAGTTCTTC. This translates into CAWTGDHNEQFF.

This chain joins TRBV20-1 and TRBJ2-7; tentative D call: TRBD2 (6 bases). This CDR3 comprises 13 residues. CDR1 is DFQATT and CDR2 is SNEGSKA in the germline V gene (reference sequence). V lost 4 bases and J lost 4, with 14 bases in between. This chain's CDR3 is CSAKAGHVYEQYF. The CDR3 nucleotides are TGCAGTGCTAAAGCGGGTCACGTGTACGAGCAGTACTTC.

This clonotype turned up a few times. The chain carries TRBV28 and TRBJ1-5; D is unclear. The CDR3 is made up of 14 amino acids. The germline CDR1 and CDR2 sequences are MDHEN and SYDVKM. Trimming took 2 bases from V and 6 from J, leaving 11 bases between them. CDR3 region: CASSLTGVTQPQHF. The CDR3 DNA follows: TGTGCCAGCAGTTTAACCGGGGTCACTCAGCCCCAGCATTTT.

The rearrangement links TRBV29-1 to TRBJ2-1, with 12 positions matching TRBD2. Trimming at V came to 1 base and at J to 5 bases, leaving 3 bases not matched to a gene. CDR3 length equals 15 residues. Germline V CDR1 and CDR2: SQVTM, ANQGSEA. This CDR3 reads CSVEGLAGVHNEQFF. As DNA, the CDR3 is TGCAGCGTTGAAGGACTAGCGGGAGTCCACAATGAGCAGTTCTTC.

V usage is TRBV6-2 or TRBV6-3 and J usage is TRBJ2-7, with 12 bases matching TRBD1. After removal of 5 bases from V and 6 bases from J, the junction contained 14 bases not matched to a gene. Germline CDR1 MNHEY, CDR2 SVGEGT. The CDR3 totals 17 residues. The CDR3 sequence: CASSPRGLRDRGLEQYF. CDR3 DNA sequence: TGTGCCAGCAGTCCACGGGGCCTCCGGGACAGGGGGCTCGAGCAGTACTTC.